The 16 T cell receptor beta chains listed next were all sequenced from one sample in a study of blood T cell repertoires in COVID-19. Assay: immunoSEQ multiplex PCR; the TCRdb copy retains only in-frame clones and omits some. The sample holds more than 55,000 clones, 75% to 90% seen once. Material for sequencing was peripheral blood. The receptors here all came from an older woman with COVID-19, enrolled during active disease.

The chain couples TRBV6-5 to TRBJ1-1, with D uncertain. The ends were cut back, 7 bases at V and 4 bases at J, with 16 bases in the middle. The CDR3 has 14 residues. Germline V gene data show CDR1 as MNHEY and CDR2 as SVGAGI. The CDR3 DNA reads as TGTGCCAGCACCGGATTAAGAAGAGGCACTGAAGCTTTCTTT. Translating it yields CASTGLRRGTEAFF.

J is TRBJ1-2 and V is TRBV4-3; TRBD1 matches 7 bases. The CDR3 consists of 16 residues. Germline V gene sequence: CDR1 LGHNA, CDR2 YSLEER. Germline trimming cut 1 base from V and 4 bases from J; bases unmatched to any gene: 9. The CDR3 sequence: CASSQGKGAVGYGYTF. In DNA, the CDR3 is TGCGCCAGCAGCCAAGGGAAGGGGGCAGTCGGCTATGGCTACACCTTC.

The chain employs TRBV9 and TRBJ2-1, with D possibly matching TRBD2 (5 bases). V lost 8 bases and J lost 0, with 9 bases in between. CDR1 and CDR2 from the germline V gene are SGDLS and YYNGEE. The CDR3 is 13 amino acids. In DNA form, the CDR3 reads TGTGCCAGAATAGCGCCCTCCTACAATGAGCAGTTCTTC. Protein sequence: CARIAPSYNEQFF.

The chain carries TRBV10-2 and TRBJ1-1, with 7 positions matching TRBD1. Germline V gene lookup returns CDR1 WSHSY and CDR2 SAAADI. With 5 bases clipped from V and 4 bases from J, the junction kept 4 bases outside the gene matches. The CDR3 extends over 13 amino acids. The CDR3 sequence is CASSLGGGTEAFF. CDR3 bases: TGCGCCAGCAGTCTAGGGGGCGGCACTGAAGCTTTCTTT.

The V gene is TRBV5-6, the J gene TRBJ2-4; 7 bases fit TRBD2. The germline gives CDR1 SGHDT, CDR2 YYEEEE. The CDR3 spans 15 residues. After removal of 1 base from V and 5 bases from J, the junction contained 6 bases not matched to a gene. Here the CDR3 DNA reads TGTGCCAGCAGCTTGAAGGGAGGGCAAGAAAACATTCAGTACTTC. This encodes CASSLKGGQENIQYF.

The V gene is TRBV5-4, the J gene TRBJ2-1, with 13 nucleotides matching TRBD2. The CDR3 has 14 residues. The V and J ends lost 3 bases and 10 bases, in that order; junction bases with no gene match: 4. Germline assignment: CDR1 SGHNT and CDR2 YYREEE (reference sequence). CDR3 nucleotide sequence: TGTGCCAGCAGCTCGGGACTAGCGGGATGGGAGCAGTTCTTC. This translates into CASSSGLAGWEQFF.

J is TRBJ2-7 and V is TRBV24-1; a weak D match, TRBD2 (5 bases). This CDR3 has 15 residues. Trimming took 3 bases from V and 2 from J, leaving 13 bases between them. Per the germline V gene, CDR1 is KGHDR and CDR2 is SFDVKD. CDR3 DNA: TGTGCCACCAGTGATCGACGAGCGGCGCCCTACGAGCAGTACTTC. It is translated as CATSDRRAAPYEQYF.

The chain has TRBV2 and TRBJ1-1; a possible D gene is TRBD1 (5 bases). The germline V and J ends were trimmed by 5 bases and 1 base, with 14 bases remaining between them. The CDR3 consists of 15 residues. The germline CDR1 and CDR2 sequences are SNHLY and FYNNEI. The CDR3 protein is CASSLGQGRNTEAFF. In nucleotides, the CDR3 is TGTGCCAGCAGTCTGGGGCAGGGAAGGAACACTGAAGCTTTCTTT.

The rearrangement links TRBV27 to TRBJ1-3; D possibly corresponds to TRBD1 (5 bases). This CDR3 contains 15 residues. V gave up 5 bases and J gave up 1 base, with 12 bases separating them. Germline CDR1 reads MNHEY; CDR2 reads SMNVEV (reference sequence). As DNA, the CDR3 is TGTGCCAGCAGTCCTACAGGAATATCTGGAAACACCATATATTTT. As protein: CASSPTGISGNTIYF.

This chain joins TRBV7-9 and TRBJ2-3; possibly TRBD2 for D (6 bases). Germline assignment: CDR1 SEHNR and CDR2 FQNEAQ (reference sequence). Between the trimmed V and J ends, which lost 5 bases and 6 bases, there was a span of 15 bases. CDR3 length: 14 amino acids. The CDR3 here is CASSPGDSRDTQYF. The DNA for the CDR3 is TGTGCCAGCAGCCCTGGGGACTCTAGGGATACGCAGTATTTT.

The chain uses TRBV9 and TRBJ1-2; TRBD1 matches at 10 bases. Germline V lookup: CDR1 SGDLS, CDR2 YYNGEE. The CDR3 spans 18 residues. V shed 0 bases, J shed 3 bases, and the junction held 11 bases outside the gene matches. The CDR3 nucleotides are TGTGCCAGCAGCGTAGGGTTTAGTAGAGGGACAGGGGACTATGGCTACACCTTC. Its translation is CASSVGFSRGTGDYGYTF.

The CDR3 here is CASSPLRQGPSDTQYF. CDR3 nucleotides: TGTGCCAGCAGCCCATTAAGGCAGGGGCCCTCAGATACGCAGTATTTT. This chain uses TRBV7-3 with TRBJ2-3; D is possibly TRBD1 (6 bases). CDR3 size: 16 residues. The V end was cut by 5 bases, the J end by 4 bases, with 19 bases between. Per germline, CDR1 SGHTA and CDR2 FQGTGA.

The chain has TRBV7-3 and TRBJ1-2; D possibly corresponds to TRBD1 (6 bases). The CDR3 has 14 residues. The germline gives CDR1 SGHTA, CDR2 FQGTGA. The V and J ends lost 2 bases and 8 bases respectively, with 15 bases between them. The CDR3: CASSLDGGPDGYTF. Written as DNA, the CDR3 is TGTGCCAGCAGCTTAGATGGGGGCCCCGACGGCTACACCTTC.

This chain uses TRBV12-3 or TRBV12-4 with TRBJ2-4, with TRBD1 identical over 9 bases. After removal of 7 bases from V and 16 bases from J, the junction contained 11 bases not matched to a gene. The CDR3 sequence is 12 residues long. The chain's CDR3 is CASKGRDRESYF. The CDR3, as DNA: TGTGCCAGCAAGGGACGGGACAGGGAGTCATACTTC.

The V gene is TRBV12-5, the J gene TRBJ2-7; tentatively, D is TRBD2 (6 bases). There are 13 residues in the CDR3. Germline CDR1 and CDR2: LGHNT and FRNRAP. V shed 6 bases and J shed 9 bases, with 18 bases lying between them. Here the CDR3 DNA reads TGTGCTAGTGGGACCGGGACTTCACTCGGGCAGTACTTC. It yields the protein CASGTGTSLGQYF.

The chain employs TRBV7-2 and TRBJ2-6, with 7 positions matching TRBD1. J lost 1 base, V lost 4 bases, and 7 bases had no gene match. The CDR3 is 17 amino acids. The germline CDR1 and CDR2 sequences are SGHTA and FQGNSA. Written as DNA, the CDR3 is TGTGCCAGCAGCTCAAGGACAGGCCGATCTGGGGCCAACGTCCTGACTTTC. Its translation: CASSSRTGRSGANVLTF.